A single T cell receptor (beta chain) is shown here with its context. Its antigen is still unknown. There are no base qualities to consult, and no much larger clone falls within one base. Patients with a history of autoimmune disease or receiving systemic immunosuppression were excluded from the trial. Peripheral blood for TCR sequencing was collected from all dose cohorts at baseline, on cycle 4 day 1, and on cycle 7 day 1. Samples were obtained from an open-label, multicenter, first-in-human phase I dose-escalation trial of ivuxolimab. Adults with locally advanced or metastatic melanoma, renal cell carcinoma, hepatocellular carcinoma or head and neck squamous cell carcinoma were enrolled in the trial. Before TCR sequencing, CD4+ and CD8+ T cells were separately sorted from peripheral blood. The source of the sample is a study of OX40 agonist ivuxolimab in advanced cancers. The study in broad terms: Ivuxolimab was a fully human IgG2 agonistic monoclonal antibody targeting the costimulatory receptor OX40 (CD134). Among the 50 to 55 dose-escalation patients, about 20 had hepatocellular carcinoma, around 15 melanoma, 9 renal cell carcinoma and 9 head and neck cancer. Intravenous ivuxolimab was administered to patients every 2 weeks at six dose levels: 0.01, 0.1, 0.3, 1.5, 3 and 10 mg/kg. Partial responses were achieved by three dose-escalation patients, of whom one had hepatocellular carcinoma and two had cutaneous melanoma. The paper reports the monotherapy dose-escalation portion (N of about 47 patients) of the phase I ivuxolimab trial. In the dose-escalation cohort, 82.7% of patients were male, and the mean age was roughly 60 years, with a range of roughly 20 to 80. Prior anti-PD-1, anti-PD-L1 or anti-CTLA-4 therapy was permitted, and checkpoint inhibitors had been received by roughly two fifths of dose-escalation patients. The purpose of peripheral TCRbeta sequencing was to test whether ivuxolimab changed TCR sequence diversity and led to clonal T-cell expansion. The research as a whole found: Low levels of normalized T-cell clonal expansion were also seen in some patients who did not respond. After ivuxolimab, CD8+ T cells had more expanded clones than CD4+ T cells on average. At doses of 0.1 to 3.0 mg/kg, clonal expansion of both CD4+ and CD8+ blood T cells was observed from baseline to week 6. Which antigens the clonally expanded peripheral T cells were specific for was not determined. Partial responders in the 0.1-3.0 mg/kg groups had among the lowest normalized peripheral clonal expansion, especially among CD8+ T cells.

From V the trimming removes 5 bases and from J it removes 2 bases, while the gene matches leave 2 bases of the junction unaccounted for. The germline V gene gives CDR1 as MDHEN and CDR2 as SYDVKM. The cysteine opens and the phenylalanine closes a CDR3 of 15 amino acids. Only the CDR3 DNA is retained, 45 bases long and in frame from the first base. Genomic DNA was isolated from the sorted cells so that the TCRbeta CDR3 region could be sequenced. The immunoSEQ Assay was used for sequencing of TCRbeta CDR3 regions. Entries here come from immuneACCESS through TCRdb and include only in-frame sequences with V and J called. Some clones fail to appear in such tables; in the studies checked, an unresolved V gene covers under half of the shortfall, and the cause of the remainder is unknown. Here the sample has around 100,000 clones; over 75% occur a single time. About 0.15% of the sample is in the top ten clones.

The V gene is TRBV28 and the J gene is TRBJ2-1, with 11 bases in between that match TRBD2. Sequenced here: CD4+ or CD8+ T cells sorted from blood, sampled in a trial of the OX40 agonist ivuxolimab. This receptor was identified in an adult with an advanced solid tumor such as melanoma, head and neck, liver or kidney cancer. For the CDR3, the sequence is CASSGTSGTYNEQFF. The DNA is TGTGCCAGCAGTGGGACTAGCGGAACCTACAATGAGCAGTTCTTC.